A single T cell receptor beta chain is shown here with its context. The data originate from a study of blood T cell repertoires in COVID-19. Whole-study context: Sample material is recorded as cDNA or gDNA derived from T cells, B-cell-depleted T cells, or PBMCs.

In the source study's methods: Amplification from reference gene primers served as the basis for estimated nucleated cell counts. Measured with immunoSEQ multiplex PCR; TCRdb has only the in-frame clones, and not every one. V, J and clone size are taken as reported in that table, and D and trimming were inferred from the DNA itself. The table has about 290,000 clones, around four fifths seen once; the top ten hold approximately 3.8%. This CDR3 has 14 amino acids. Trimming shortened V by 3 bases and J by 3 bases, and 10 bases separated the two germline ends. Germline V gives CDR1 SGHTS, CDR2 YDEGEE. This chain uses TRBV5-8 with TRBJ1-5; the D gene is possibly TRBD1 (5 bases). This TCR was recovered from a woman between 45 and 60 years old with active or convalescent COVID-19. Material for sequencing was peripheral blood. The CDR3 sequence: CASSSRVYNQPQHF. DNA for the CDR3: TGTGCCAGCAGCTCCAGGGTTTACAATCAGCCCCAGCATTTT.